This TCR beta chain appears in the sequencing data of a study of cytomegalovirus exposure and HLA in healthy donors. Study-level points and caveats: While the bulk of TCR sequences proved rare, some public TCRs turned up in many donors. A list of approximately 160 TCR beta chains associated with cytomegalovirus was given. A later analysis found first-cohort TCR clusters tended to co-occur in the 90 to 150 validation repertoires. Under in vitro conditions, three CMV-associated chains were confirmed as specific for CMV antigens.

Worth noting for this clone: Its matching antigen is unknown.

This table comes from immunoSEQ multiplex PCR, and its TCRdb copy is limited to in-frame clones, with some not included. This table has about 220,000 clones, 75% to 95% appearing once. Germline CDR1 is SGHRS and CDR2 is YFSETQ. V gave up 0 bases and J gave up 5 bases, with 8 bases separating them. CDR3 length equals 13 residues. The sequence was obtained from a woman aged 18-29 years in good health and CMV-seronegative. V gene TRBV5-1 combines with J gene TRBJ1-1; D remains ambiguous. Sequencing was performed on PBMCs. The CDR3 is CASSLAGVTEAFF. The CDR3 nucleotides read TGCGCCAGCAGCTTGGCCGGGGTAACTGAAGCTTTCTTT.